The 27 T cell receptor beta chains below all came from one sample that was sequenced in a study of early T cells in non-severe SARS-CoV-2 infection. TCRdb analysed the 5' RACE reads with MiXCR anew, one entry per CDR3 protein. The sample lists approximately 73,000 distinct CDR3 sequences; roughly 13% were seen once. Material for sequencing was whole blood. These receptors all come from an adult who was a healthcare worker with PCR-confirmed SARS-CoV-2 infection or an uninfected control (not recorded which).

The rearrangement uses TRBV6-5 and TRBJ2-7; no reliable D call. Looked up from germline, CDR1 is MNHEY and CDR2 is SVGAGI. Trimming took 6 bases from V and 8 from J, leaving 14 bases between them. The CDR3 loop spans 12 amino acids. The CDR3 DNA is TGTGCCAGCAGGGCTAGGAAACAAAAGCAGTACTTC. Translation: CASRARKQKQYF.

This clonotype was detected many times. The V call is TRBV11-2, the J call TRBJ2-1; 7 nucleotides match TRBD2. There are 13 residues in the CDR3. The V segment lost 2 bases and the J segment 9 bases; nucleotides outside the gene matches: 4. From germline, CDR1 is SGHAT and CDR2 FQNNGV. The CDR3 spells CASSLSGGGEQFF. CDR3 in DNA: TGTGCCAGCAGCTTATCGGGAGGAGGTGAGCAGTTCTTC.

There are a few counts of this clonotype. V usage is TRBV20-1 and J usage is TRBJ1-2; no firm D call. Germline V lookup: CDR1 DFQATT, CDR2 SNEGSKA (reference sequence). V lost 0 bases and J lost 6, with 14 bases in between. This CDR3 has 14 residues. CDR3 sequence reads: CSARDPLPDHGYTF. CDR3 DNA sequence: TGCAGTGCTAGAGACCCACTTCCGGACCATGGCTACACCTTC.

Comment on this clonotype: This may come from a read error, since a much larger clone is one base off. The V call is TRBV28, the J call TRBJ1-5; D is ambiguous. This CDR3 has 13 residues. CDR1 and CDR2 from the germline V gene are MDHEN and SYDVKM. CDR3 sequence reads: CVSSLAGNQPQHF. The CDR3 nucleotides read TGTGTCAGCAGTTTAGCCGGCAATCAGCCCCAGCATTTT.

This clonotype turned up a few times. The chain combines TRBV29-1 with TRBJ2-7, with 7 bases lining up with TRBD1. From germline, CDR1 is SQVTM and CDR2 ANQGSEA. With V trimmed by 6 bases and J by 6 bases, 8 bases remained unmatched. This CDR3 comprises 12 residues. The CDR3 nucleotides read TGCAGCGTCGCATACAGGGGAAGCGAGCAGTACTTC. Its protein product is CSVAYRGSEQYF.

The chain carries TRBV28 and TRBJ1-5; tentative D call: TRBD1 (6 bases). Trimming shortened V by 3 bases and J by 2 bases, and 17 bases separated the two germline ends. This CDR3 is 17 amino acids long. Germline-derived CDR1 and CDR2 are MDHEN and SYDVKM. The CDR3 DNA sequence: TGTGCCAGCAGTTTTCACCCGAGGGGGGAAGGCAATCAGCCCCAGCATTTT. Translated: CASSFHPRGEGNQPQHF.

At least ten counts were recorded for this clonotype. The V gene is TRBV5-5, the J gene TRBJ2-5; 7 nucleotides match TRBD1. CDR1 is SGHKS, CDR2 YYEKEE, per germline (reference sequence). Trimming cost V 4 bases and J 3 bases; bases outside gene matches: 6. CDR3 length: 14 amino acids. The CDR3 region has the DNA TGTGCCAGCAGCGGGCAACAGGGGAAAGAGACCCAGTACTTC. Encoded protein: CASSGQQGKETQYF.

This clonotype was recorded many times. The chain is built from TRBV20-1 and TRBJ2-7, with 11 nucleotides matching TRBD2. CDR1 is DFQATT and CDR2 is SNEGSKA in the germline V gene (reference sequence). V shed 2 bases and J 3 bases; nucleotides not matched to a gene: 3. This CDR3 is 14 amino acids long. The CDR3 here is CSARRGTSGYEQYF. As DNA, the CDR3 is TGCAGTGCTAGACGAGGGACTAGCGGCTACGAGCAGTACTTC.

This clonotype was counted a few times. The CDR3 here is CSVDWEVLDTQYF. The CDR3, as DNA: TGCAGCGTTGATTGGGAGGTCCTCGATACGCAGTATTTT. The rearrangement links TRBV29-1 to TRBJ2-3, with TRBD2 as a possible D gene (6 bases). CDR3 size: 13 residues. Germline V gives CDR1 SQVTM, CDR2 ANQGSEA. Trimming took off 3 bases at V and 6 bases at J, with 13 bases between the two ends.

Ten or more counts support this clonotype. The chain is built from TRBV18 and TRBJ1-1; D is undetermined. Germline CDR1 is KGHSH and CDR2 is LQKENI. V was trimmed by 3 bases and J by 5 bases, leaving 7 bases between them. The CDR3 spans 12 residues. CDR3 in amino acids: CASSPSETEAFF. The CDR3 region has the DNA TGTGCCAGCTCACCCTCAGAGACTGAAGCTTTCTTT.

Many counts were recorded for this clonotype. The chain links TRBV7-8 to TRBJ2-7; 9 positions agree with TRBD1. CDR3 size: 16 residues. V was clipped by 0 bases and J by 5 bases; unmatched bases: 8. Germline V gene sequence: CDR1 SGHVS, CDR2 FQNEAQ. The CDR3 here is CASSLALGTGYDEQYF. The CDR3 DNA is TGTGCCAGCAGCTTAGCTCTGGGGACAGGGTACGACGAGCAGTACTTC.

This clonotype has a count of ten or more. This chain connects TRBV6-2 or TRBV6-3 to TRBJ2-2, with 7 bases fitting TRBD2. This CDR3 region has 17 residues. Germline V gene lookup returns CDR1 MNHEY and CDR2 SVGEGT. Trimming removed 5 bases from V and 5 bases from J; junction bases left unmatched: 14. The CDR3 loop is CASSPGGTLMKTGELFF. The CDR3 DNA reads TGTGCCAGCAGTCCCGGGGGGACTCTAATGAAGACCGGGGAGCTGTTTTTT.

This clonotype was picked up many times. The chain joins TRBV28 to TRBJ1-1; TRBD1 matches at 9 bases. The CDR3 loop spans 14 amino acids. The V gene's germline CDR1 is MDHEN and CDR2 SYDVKM. Trimming removed 3 bases from V and 6 bases from J; junction bases left unmatched: 5. The CDR3: CASSLDRGWAEAFF. The CDR3 region has the DNA TGTGCCAGCAGTTTGGACAGGGGATGGGCTGAAGCTTTCTTT.

The table lists this clonotype with many counts. This chain connects TRBV24-1 to TRBJ2-3; D gene unclear. V was clipped by 0 bases and J by 4 bases, with 1 base between them. Germline values: CDR1 KGHDR, CDR2 SFDVKD. The CDR3 runs 12 residues. CDR3 sequence reads: CATSDLADTQYF. CDR3 nucleotides: TGTGCCACCAGTGATTTGGCAGATACGCAGTATTTT.

This clonotype has ten or more counts. The chain couples TRBV5-4 to TRBJ1-1; D is possibly TRBD1 (5 bases). V gave up 5 bases and J gave up 8 bases, with 13 bases separating them. Per germline, CDR1 SGHNT and CDR2 YYREEE (reference sequence). CDR3 size: 12 residues. The CDR3 DNA reads as TGTGCCAGCAGATATACCCAGGGAGAAGCTTTCTTT. Translating it yields CASRYTQGEAFF.

In its sample, this clonotype was seen many times. The chain joins TRBV27 to TRBJ1-5; D may be TRBD1 (5 bases). Germline assignment: CDR1 MNHEY and CDR2 SMNVEV (reference sequence). The length of the CDR3 is 15 residues. V dropped 6 bases and J dropped 5 bases, with 17 bases sitting between them. This chain's CDR3 is CASRLLRDRDQPQHF. In nucleotides, the CDR3 is TGTGCCAGCAGACTTCTCCGGGACCGCGATCAGCCCCAGCATTTT.

This clonotype was picked up many times. This chain connects TRBV5-4 to TRBJ2-7; D may be TRBD1 (6 bases). The V gene's germline CDR1 is SGHNT and CDR2 YYREEE (reference sequence). This CDR3 has 16 residues. V shed 3 bases and J shed 7 bases, with 23 bases lying between them. DNA of the CDR3: TGTGCCAGCAGCTCCGCCCTAACAGGGCCGGGCCGGGAGCAGTACTTC. Translation gives CASSSALTGPGREQYF.

A few counts support this clonotype. The chain recombines TRBV28 with TRBJ1-5, with a tentative D call TRBD1 (6 bases). CDR1 is MDHEN, CDR2 SYDVKM, per germline. The V end was cut by 3 bases, the J end by 4 bases, with 16 bases between. The CDR3 loop spans 16 amino acids. CDR3 sequence (DNA): TGTGCCAGCAGTTTTCACCGGGGGGGGCAAAATCAGCCCCAGCATTTT. It specifies CASSFHRGGQNQPQHF. The whole variable domain, filled in from reference TRBV28 and TRBJ1-5, reads DVKVTQSSRYLVKRTGEKVFLECVQDMDHENMFWYRQDPGLGLRLIYFSYDVKMKEKGDIPEGYSVSREKKERFSLILESASTNQTSMYLCASSFHRGGQNQPQHFGDGTRLSIL.

The V and J genes are TRBV6-5 and TRBJ2-5; D remains unclear. CDR1 is MNHEY, CDR2 SVGAGI, per germline. Deletions cut 0 bases from V and 2 bases from J, with 7 bases between. There are 14 residues in the CDR3. CDR3 nucleotides: TGTGCCAGCAGTTACTCCGACACGCAAGAGACCCAGTACTTC. Residues: CASSYSDTQETQYF.

Many counts were recorded for this clonotype. The J gene is TRBJ2-7, the V gene TRBV20-1, with TRBD2 identical over 14 bases. The CDR3 length is 14 residues. The ends lost 5 bases at V and 5 bases at J; junction bases unmatched: 5. Per germline, CDR1 DFQATT and CDR2 SNEGSKA (reference sequence). Here the CDR3 DNA reads TGCAGTGCTCTAAGGACTAGCGGGAGGAACGAGCAGTACTTC. Protein: CSALRTSGRNEQYF.

This clonotype was seen ten or more times. The V gene is TRBV6-6, the J gene TRBJ1-2; possibly TRBD1 for D (6 bases). V lost 2 bases to trimming and J lost 2 bases, with 15 bases between them. Germline V CDR1 and CDR2: MNHNY, SVGAGI (reference sequence). This CDR3 has 16 amino acids. CDR3 bases: TGTGCCAGCAGTTACCCCCCTAGGGGGAGAAACTATGGCTACACCTTC. It specifies CASSYPPRGRNYGYTF.

This chain joins TRBV4-1 and TRBJ2-3; 14 positions agree with TRBD2. After removal of 3 bases from V and 3 bases from J, the junction contained 5 bases not matched to a gene. CDR1 is MGHRA and CDR2 is YSYEKL in the germline V gene. This CDR3 spans 17 amino acids. The CDR3 is CASSHGLAGGRTDTQYF. The CDR3, as DNA: TGCGCCAGCAGCCACGGACTAGCGGGAGGTAGGACAGATACGCAGTATTTT.

Many counts were recorded for this clonotype. CDR3 nucleotides: TGTGCCAGCAGCCAAGGGGGCAGCAGCACAGATACGCAGTATTTT. Translating gives CASSQGGSSTDTQYF. The chain combines TRBV14 with TRBJ2-3, with TRBD1 as a possible D gene (5 bases). CDR3 size: 15 residues. Deletions cut 1 base from V and 0 bases from J, with 8 bases between. Germline CDR1 is SGHDN and CDR2 is FVKESK.

This clonotype was observed at least ten times. This chain connects TRBV30 to TRBJ2-3, with 7 bases identical to TRBD1. CDR1 is GTSNPN and CDR2 is SVGIG in the germline V gene (reference sequence). This CDR3 has 13 residues. The junction had 0 bases not matched to a gene; V was cut back by 2 bases and J by 1 base. The DNA of the CDR3 is TGTGCCTGGAGTACAGGGGGCACAGATACGCAGTATTTT. Translated, it gives CAWSTGGTDTQYF.

The chain carries TRBV9 and TRBJ2-7, with D possibly TRBD2 on 6 matching bases. This CDR3 region has 13 residues. V was shortened by 2 bases and J by 6 bases, with 12 bases between the two germline ends. CDR1 is SGDLS, CDR2 YYNGEE, per germline. CDR3 nucleotide sequence: TGTGCCAGCAGCGTGAGGGACTGGGGCGAGCAGTACTTC. Residues: CASSVRDWGEQYF. The entire variable domain, with the rest obtained from reference TRBV9 and TRBJ2-7, is as follows: DSGVTQTPKHLITATGQRVTLRCSPRSGDLSVYWYQQSLDQGLQFLIQYYNGEERAKGNILERFSAQQFPDLHSELNLSSLELGDSALYFCASSVRDWGEQYFGPGTRLTVT.

V is TRBV20-1 and J is TRBJ1-3; D possibly corresponds to TRBD1 (6 bases). The V and J ends lost 7 bases and 2 bases respectively, with 12 bases between them. The length of the CDR3 is 13 residues. Germline-derived CDR1 and CDR2 are DFQATT and SNEGSKA (reference sequence). CDR3 sequence reads: CSVEQGPGNTIYF. CDR3 coding DNA: TGCAGTGTCGAACAGGGCCCTGGAAACACCATATATTTT.

In its sample, this clonotype was seen many times. The rearrangement joins TRBV28 to TRBJ2-6; D unresolved. Trimming shortened V by 2 bases and J by 4 bases, and 21 bases separated the two germline ends. Germline CDR1 MDHEN, CDR2 SYDVKM. The CDR3 consists of 19 residues. The CDR3 bases are TGTGCCAGCAGTTTAACCCAATCCCTGCACTGGGCCGGGGCCAACGTCCTGACTTTC. Protein sequence: CASSLTQSLHWAGANVLTF.